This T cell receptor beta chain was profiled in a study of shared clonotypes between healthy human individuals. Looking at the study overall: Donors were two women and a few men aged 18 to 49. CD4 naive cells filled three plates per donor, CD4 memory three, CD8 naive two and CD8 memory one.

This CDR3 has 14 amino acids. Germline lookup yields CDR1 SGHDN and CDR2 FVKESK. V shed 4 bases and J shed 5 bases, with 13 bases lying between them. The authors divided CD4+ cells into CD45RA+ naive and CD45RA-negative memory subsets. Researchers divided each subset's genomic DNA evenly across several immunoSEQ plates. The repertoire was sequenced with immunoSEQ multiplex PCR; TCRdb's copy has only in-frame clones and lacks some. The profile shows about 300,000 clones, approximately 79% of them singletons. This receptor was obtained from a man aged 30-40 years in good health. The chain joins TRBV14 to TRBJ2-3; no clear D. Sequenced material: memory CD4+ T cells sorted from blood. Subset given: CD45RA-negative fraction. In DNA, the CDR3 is TGTGCCAGCAGCCCACTCAAAGGTGGAGATACGCAGTATTTT. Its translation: CASSPLKGGDTQYF.